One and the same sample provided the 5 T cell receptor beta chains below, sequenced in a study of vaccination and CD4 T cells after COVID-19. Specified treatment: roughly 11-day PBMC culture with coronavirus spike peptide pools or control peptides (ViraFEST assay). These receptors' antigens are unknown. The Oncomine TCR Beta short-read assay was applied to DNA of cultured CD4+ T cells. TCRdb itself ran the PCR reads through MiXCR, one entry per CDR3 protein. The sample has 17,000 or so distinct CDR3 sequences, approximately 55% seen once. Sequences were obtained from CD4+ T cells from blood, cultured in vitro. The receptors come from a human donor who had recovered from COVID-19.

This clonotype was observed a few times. The CDR3, as DNA: TGTGCCAGCAGTTACAGCGGAGGCAGGCAGAGCAATCAGCCCCAGCATTTT. It codes for CASSYSGGRQSNQPQHF. The rearrangement uses TRBV6-2 or TRBV6-3 and TRBJ1-5; D is unresolved. The ends were cut back, 2 bases at V and 1 base at J, with 15 bases in the middle. Germline CDR1 is MNHEY and CDR2 is SVGEGT. This CDR3 is 17 amino acids long.

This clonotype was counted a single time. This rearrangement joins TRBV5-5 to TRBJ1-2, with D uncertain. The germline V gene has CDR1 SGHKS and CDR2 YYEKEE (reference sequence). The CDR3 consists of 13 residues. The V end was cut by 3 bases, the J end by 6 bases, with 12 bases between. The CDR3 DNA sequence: TGTGCCAGCAGCTCGGACGGAGCGAATGGCTACACCTTC. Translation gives CASSSDGANGYTF.

The CDR3 here is CAWSEPNYEQYF. The DNA of the CDR3 is TGTGCCTGGAGTGAGCCTAACTACGAGCAGTACTTC. The chain joins TRBV30 to TRBJ2-7; D is undetermined. The CDR3 totals 12 residues. Per germline, CDR1 GTSNPN and CDR2 SVGIG (reference sequence). Trimming stripped 1 base from V and 3 bases from J, with 7 bases between.

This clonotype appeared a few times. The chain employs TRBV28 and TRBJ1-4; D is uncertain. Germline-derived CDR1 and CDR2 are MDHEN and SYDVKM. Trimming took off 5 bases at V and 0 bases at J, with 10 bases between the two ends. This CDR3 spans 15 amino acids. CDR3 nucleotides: TGTGCCAGCAGTCCCCAGACTGCAACTAATGAAAAACTGTTTTTT. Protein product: CASSPQTATNEKLFF.

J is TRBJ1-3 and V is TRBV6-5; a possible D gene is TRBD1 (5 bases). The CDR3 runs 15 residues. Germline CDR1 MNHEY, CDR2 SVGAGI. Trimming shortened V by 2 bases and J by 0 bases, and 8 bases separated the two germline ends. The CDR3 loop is CASSYGGYSGNTIYF. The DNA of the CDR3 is TGTGCCAGCAGTTACGGGGGGTACTCTGGAAACACCATATATTTT.